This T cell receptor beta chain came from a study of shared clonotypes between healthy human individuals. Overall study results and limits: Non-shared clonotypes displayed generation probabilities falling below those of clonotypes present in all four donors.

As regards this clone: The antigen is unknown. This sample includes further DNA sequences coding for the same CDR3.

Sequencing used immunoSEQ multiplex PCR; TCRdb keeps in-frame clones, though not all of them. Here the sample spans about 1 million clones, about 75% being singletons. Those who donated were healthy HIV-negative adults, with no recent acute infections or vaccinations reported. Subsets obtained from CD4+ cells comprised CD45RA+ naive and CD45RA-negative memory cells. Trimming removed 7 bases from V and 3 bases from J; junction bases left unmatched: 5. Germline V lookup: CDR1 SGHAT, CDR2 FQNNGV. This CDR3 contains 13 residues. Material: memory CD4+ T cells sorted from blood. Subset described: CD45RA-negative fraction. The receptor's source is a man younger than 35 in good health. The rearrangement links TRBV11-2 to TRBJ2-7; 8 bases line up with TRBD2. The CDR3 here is CASNRAGGYEQYF. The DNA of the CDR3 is TGTGCCAGCAACCGGGCGGGGGGCTACGAGCAGTACTTC. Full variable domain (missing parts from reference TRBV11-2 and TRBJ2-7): EAGVAQSPRYKIIEKRQSVAFWCNPISGHATLYWYQQILGQGPKLLIQFQNNGVVDDSQLPKDRFSAERLKGVDSTLKIQPAKLEDSAVYLCASNRAGGYEQYFGPGTRLTVT.